A selection of T cell receptor beta chains follows, all from one sample in a study of cytomegalovirus exposure and HLA in healthy donors. Only in-frame clones appear in the TCRdb table, and some are missing; sequencing was by immunoSEQ multiplex PCR. The sample yields almost 200,000 clones, 70% to 80% seen once. Sample: PBMCs. The source is a male donor in good health and CMV-seropositive. CDR3s include the opening cysteine and the closing phenylalanine or tryptophan. Fields, in order: D gene, J gene, V gene, CDR3 protein. D genes are given only for firm matches.

TRBD1 | TRBJ2-7 | TRBV5-4 | CASSLAGTGTYEQYF
. | TRBJ1-1 | TRBV6-7 | CALRGSEAFF
TRBD1 | TRBJ2-1 | TRBV27 | CASSPRPGTGDNEQFF
TRBD1 | TRBJ1-5 | TRBV7-9 | CASSLGTGDNQPQHF
. | TRBJ1-1 | TRBV4-3 | CASSQAGDGNTEAFF
. | TRBJ2-3 | TRBV14 | CASSLVTGSTDTQYF
. | TRBJ2-3 | TRBV5-1 | CASSPWVGSTDTQYF
TRBD1 | TRBJ1-1 | TRBV11-2 | CASTGQGAPEAFF
TRBD2 | . | TRBV2 | CASGLTSGRTEQYF
. | TRBJ2-6 | TRBV7-2 | CASSFGTAASSGANVLTF
TRBD1 | TRBJ1-1 | TRBV6-5 | CASSPRTGADTEAFF
TRBD1 | TRBJ1-2 | TRBV7-2 | CASSLERGTGGGYGYTF
TRBD1 | TRBJ1-2 | TRBV5-1 | CASSLEVGGQGGYTF
TRBD2 | TRBJ2-7 | TRBV2 | CASRTSGGAYEQYF
TRBD1 | TRBJ1-6 | TRBV19 | CASSITGTGSYSPLHF
. | TRBJ1-2 | TRBV7-6 | CASSLQGSSGYTF
. | TRBJ2-7 | TRBV10-3 | CAISRQELNYEQYF
TRBD2 | TRBJ2-7 | TRBV28 | CASWSSGSSYEQYF
. | TRBJ1-2 | TRBV19 | CASSSFSTGVYGYTF
TRBD1 | TRBJ2-7 | TRBV28 | CASRGQGAYYEQYF
TRBD1 | TRBJ1-2 | TRBV25-1 | CASSRRDSSNYGYTF
. | TRBJ2-7 | TRBV27 | CASRLLSGQEQYF
. | TRBJ1-6 | TRBV7-9 | CASSSNKVTSPLHF
. | TRBJ1-4 | TRBV13 | CASSLLDRTNEKLFF
TRBD2 | TRBJ2-7 | TRBV7-9 | CASTTSAYEQYF
. | TRBJ2-7 | TRBV6-5 | CASSERYYEQYF
. | TRBJ2-5 | TRBV9 | CASSALARGETQYF
. | TRBJ1-4 | TRBV9 | CASSAMLDTATNEKLFF